This T cell receptor (beta chain) comes out of a study of T-cell reconstitution after alpha-beta-depleted transplantation in children. The CDR3 length is 14 residues. V dropped 5 bases and J dropped 4 bases, with 12 bases sitting between them. Germline CDR1 is SGHTA and CDR2 is FQGTGA. Study-wide findings and caveats: Several hundred graft clones that had expanded were reportedly the source of alpha-beta T cells about two months after transplant. Day-60 TCRbeta diversity that was high in some patients was derived from surviving recipient T cells and thymic progenitors.

In regard to this clonotype: No antigen is known for it.

This sample's TCRbeta library carried unique molecular identifier barcodes. A single record per CDR3 protein comes from TCRdb applying MiXCR to the PCR reads. The sample includes hundreds of thousands of distinct CDR3 sequences, 13% of them seen just once. This chain joins TRBV7-3 and TRBJ1-5, with unresolved D. This TCR derives from a girl aged 2 to 10 with congenital amegakaryocytic thrombocytopenia, due to receive a stem cell transplant. Sequences were derived from PBMCs, sampled before TCRalphabeta/CD19-depleted stem cell transplant. The CDR3 bases are TGTGCCAGCAGCGGGATCGAGACAAATCAGCCCCAGCATTTT. Its translation: CASSGIETNQPQHF.